These 17 T cell receptor beta chains share one sample of origin, sequenced in a study of regulatory T cells in long-lasting Graves disease. iRepertoire HTBI primers and Arm-PCR of CDR3 regions built TCR beta libraries. Using its own MiXCR run on the multiplex PCR reads, TCRdb lists one record per CDR3 protein. The table records around 420,000 distinct CDR3 sequences, 14% to 15% of them present only once. Time point here: newly diagnosed GD, antithyroid drugs for less than 3 months. Making the TCR library involved RNA that had been extracted from PBMCs. The same sample was also studied in work on T cells in Graves' hyperthyroidism and ophthalmopathy.

The sequences come from peripheral blood mononuclear cells (PBMCs), collected at new diagnosis, from a patient treated with antithyroid drugs. These receptors were obtained from a woman aged 35 to 49 with Graves disease.

There are many counts of this clonotype. V is TRBV7-2 and J is TRBJ2-3, with 13 nucleotides matching TRBD2. V shed 5 bases, J shed 5 bases, and the junction held 7 bases outside the gene matches. Germline V gives CDR1 SGHTA, CDR2 FQGNSA. The length of the CDR3 is 16 residues. The DNA for the CDR3 is TGTGCCAGCAGCAGCAGGACTAGCGGGAGTGTAGATACGCAGTATTTT. Encoded protein: CASSSRTSGSVDTQYF.

The chain has TRBV27 and TRBJ2-7; D might be TRBD2 (6 bases). V was cut by 6 bases and J by 3 bases, with 15 bases left in between. This CDR3 is 14 amino acids long. Germline V lookup: CDR1 MNHEY, CDR2 SMNVEV (reference sequence). This CDR3 is CASSPQGLNYEQYF. For the CDR3, the DNA is TGTGCCAGCAGCCCCCAGGGACTTAACTACGAGCAGTACTTC.

This clonotype was counted ten times or more. The chain has TRBV28 and TRBJ2-1; D is uncertain. Trimming took 5 bases from V and 3 from J, leaving 8 bases between them. This CDR3 is built from 13 residues. Germline-derived CDR1 and CDR2 are MDHEN and SYDVKM. CDR3 nucleotides: TGTGCCAGCAGTGACGGCCTCTACAATGAGCAGTTCTTC. Its protein product is CASSDGLYNEQFF. The full variable domain, in which reference TRBV28 and TRBJ2-1 provide the parts outside the CDR3, is DVKVTQSSRYLVKRTGEKVFLECVQDMDHENMFWYRQDPGLGLRLIYFSYDVKMKEKGDIPEGYSVSREKKERFSLILESASTNQTSMYLCASSDGLYNEQFFGPGTRLTVL.

J is TRBJ2-5 and V is TRBV24-1; the match to TRBD1 covers 7 bases. CDR1 is KGHDR, CDR2 SFDVKD, per germline. V was pared by 3 bases and J by 1 base, with 1 base of the junction left unmatched. The CDR3 sequence is 14 residues long. Written as DNA, the CDR3 is TGTGCCACCAGTGATGGGACAGTCCAAGAGACCCAGTACTTC. Its protein is CATSDGTVQETQYF.

This clonotype was seen repeatedly, ten times or more. Here the CDR3 reads CASSLGFGTGELFF. CDR3 nucleotides: TGTGCCAGCAGTTTGGGGTTTGGCACCGGGGAGCTGTTTTTT. The V and J genes are TRBV6-5 and TRBJ2-2; unclear D gene. CDR3 size: 14 residues. Germline V CDR1 and CDR2: MNHEY, SVGAGI. V lost 4 bases and J lost 4, with 10 bases in between.

In this sample, this clonotype turned up many times. The CDR3 region is CATSDPGGAQPQHF. CDR3 DNA: TGTGCCACCAGTGACCCAGGGGGGGCTCAGCCCCAGCATTTT. The V gene is TRBV24-1, the J gene TRBJ1-5, with 7 bases matching TRBD1. V trimming: 4 bases; J trimming: 6 bases; junction bases outside the gene matches: 5. Germline V gives CDR1 KGHDR, CDR2 SFDVKD. This CDR3 contains 14 residues.

This clonotype was seen at least ten times. A read error may produce the germline difference seen at one junction end. The chain is built from TRBV27 and TRBJ2-7, with TRBD2 matching over 8 bases. From germline, CDR1 is MNHEY and CDR2 SMNVEV (reference sequence). The CDR3 sequence is 17 residues long. CDR3 protein: CVSSLYGGLGRDYEQYF. For the CDR3, the DNA is TGTGTCAGCAGCTTATATGGGGGACTAGGAAGGGACTACGAGCAGTACTTC.

The chain combines TRBV12-5 with TRBJ2-1, with D possibly being TRBD1 (5 bases). The CDR3 contains 13 residues. With 4 bases removed from V and 8 bases from J, the gap between germline ends came to 12 bases. CDR1 LGHNT and CDR2 FRNRAP come from the germline V gene. Here the CDR3 reads CASGSTLGDEQFF. The CDR3, as DNA: TGTGCTAGTGGTTCCACCTTAGGGGATGAGCAGTTCTTC.

This clonotype was seen a handful of times. The chain is built from TRBV12-3 or TRBV12-4 and TRBJ2-7; no reliable D call. The ends were cut back, 1 base at V and 3 bases at J, with 13 bases in the middle. The CDR3 spans 15 residues. The CDR3 protein is CASSLERNANYEQYF. CDR3 in DNA: TGTGCCAGCAGTTTAGAACGAAACGCCAACTACGAGCAGTACTTC.

This clonotype appeared many times. The chain links TRBV19 to TRBJ1-5; 7 positions agree with TRBD1. Germline lookup yields CDR1 LNHDA and CDR2 SQIVND (reference sequence). Germline trimming cut 3 bases from V and 3 bases from J; bases unmatched to any gene: 5. The CDR3 is 15 residues long. Here the CDR3 DNA reads TGTGCCAGTAGTATGCCGGGACAGATCAATCAGCCCCAGCATTTT. It codes for CASSMPGQINQPQHF.

The table lists this clonotype with a few counts. V and J are TRBV6-1 and TRBJ1-3; D possibly corresponds to TRBD1 (6 bases). The V end was cut by 8 bases, the J end by 2 bases, with 16 bases between. Germline V gene lookup returns CDR1 MNHNS and CDR2 SASEGT. This CDR3 spans 15 amino acids. DNA for the CDR3: TGTGCCAGCGGCCGTGGTGGACAGCCTGGAAACACCATATATTTT. It codes for CASGRGGQPGNTIYF.

This clonotype has just a few counts. The gene calls are TRBV12-3 or TRBV12-4 and TRBJ2-1; perhaps D is TRBD1 or TRBD2 (7 bases each). With 6 bases removed from V and 4 bases from J, the gap between germline ends came to 16 bases. The CDR3 spans 15 residues. CDR3 coding DNA: TGTGCCAGCAGGGGGGGGGACAGCTTATACAATGAGCAGTTCTTC. Protein product: CASRGGDSLYNEQFF.

Ten or more counts support this clonotype. The germline gene is not matched at one end of the junction; a read error may be the cause. The chain joins TRBV2 to TRBJ2-1; 7 bases fit TRBD2. Germline-derived CDR1 and CDR2 are SNHLY and FYNNEI. This CDR3 contains 14 residues. The CDR3 region has the DNA TGTACCAGCGTAGCGGGTCGCTCCTACAATGAGCAGTTCTTC. Encoded protein: CTSVAGRSYNEQFF.

The chain links TRBV12-3 or TRBV12-4 to TRBJ1-4, with 8 bases matching TRBD1. The CDR3 runs to 17 residues. Losses at the gene ends were 7 bases for V and 0 bases for J; bases not matched to a gene: 10. The CDR3 region has the DNA TGTGCCAGCATGGGACAGGTATCCTCAGCAACTAATGAAAAACTGTTTTTT. Its translation: CASMGQVSSATNEKLFF.

This clonotype was picked up a small number of times. The CDR3: CASQGRAEAFF. The DNA for the CDR3 is TGCGCCAGCCAGGGGCGCGCTGAAGCTTTCTTT. The genes are TRBV10-1 and TRBJ1-1, with D perhaps matching TRBD1 (6 bases). Germline V gene data show CDR1 as WNHNN and CDR2 as SYGVQD (reference sequence). V dropped 8 bases and J dropped 6 bases, with 10 bases sitting between them. CDR3 length equals 11 residues.

The chain carries TRBV7-2 and TRBJ2-5; tentative D call: TRBD1 (6 bases). V dropped 5 bases and J dropped 1 base, with 11 bases sitting between them. The CDR3 consists of 14 residues. In germline, CDR1 is SGHTA, CDR2 FQGNSA. The chain's CDR3 is CASSPGHLQETQYF. The CDR3 DNA follows: TGTGCCAGCAGCCCGGGACACCTCCAAGAGACCCAGTACTTC. Using reference TRBV7-2 and TRBJ2-5 for the parts outside the CDR3, the full variable domain is GAGVSQSPSNKVTEKGKDVELRCDPISGHTALYWYRQSLGQGLEFLIYFQGNSAPDKSGLPSDRFSAERTGGSVSTLTIQRTQQEDSAVYLCASSPGHLQETQYFGPGTRLLVL.

This clonotype has a count of ten or more. The rearrangement uses TRBV7-2 and TRBJ2-6; a possible D gene is TRBD1 (6 bases). Per the germline V gene, CDR1 is SGHTA and CDR2 is FQGNSA. This CDR3 is 15 amino acids long. Trimming stripped 4 bases from V and 1 base from J, with 8 bases between. The CDR3 here is CASSYGQSGANVLTF. The DNA of the CDR3 is TGTGCCAGCAGCTATGGACAGTCTGGGGCCAACGTCCTGACTTTC.